Listed here are 32 T cell receptor beta chains from one sample, sequenced in a study of blood T cell repertoires in COVID-19. TCRdb's copy holds only in-frame clones and misses some; the assay was immunoSEQ multiplex PCR. The profile shows around 200,000 clones, approximately 80% of them singletons. Sequenced sample: peripheral blood. The receptors shown here come from a human donor in a cohort sampled during active COVID-19.

The chain is built from TRBV14 and TRBJ1-2; D gene uncertain. V was pared by 0 bases and J by 5 bases, with 10 bases between. The CDR3 has 14 amino acids. Germline CDR1 reads SGHDN; CDR2 reads FVKESK. CDR3 nucleotides: TGTGCCAGCAGCCAAGATGCAGGTCCGTATGGCTACACCTTC. It is translated as CASSQDAGPYGYTF.

The chain is built from TRBV20-1 and TRBJ1-1, with D perhaps matching TRBD1 (5 bases). The CDR3 contains 15 residues. Trimming cost V 3 bases and J 0 bases, with 14 bases left between them. Germline assignment: CDR1 DFQATT and CDR2 SNEGSKA (reference sequence). Here the CDR3 DNA reads TGCAGTGCTAGTGGGGCAGGGTTTATGAACACTGAAGCTTTCTTT. Its translation: CSASGAGFMNTEAFF.

This clone was recorded once. The V call is TRBV18, the J call TRBJ2-7, with D perhaps TRBD1 (5 bases). Germline CDR1 and CDR2: KGHSH and LQKENI. Trimming removed 0 bases from V and 0 bases from J, with 6 bases in between. CDR3 length equals 14 residues. CDR3 sequence (DNA): TGTGCCAGCTCACCACCGACAGACTCCTACGAGCAGTACTTC. As protein: CASSPPTDSYEQYF.

The chain couples TRBV5-1 to TRBJ2-1, with 8 bases lining up with TRBD2. Per the germline V gene, CDR1 is SGHRS and CDR2 is YFSETQ. V lost 1 base and J lost 7; bases outside the gene matches: 10. CDR3 length: 16 amino acids. The CDR3 nucleotides are TGCGCCAGCAGCTTGAGCAGCGGGGGAACCGAAAATGAGCAGTTCTTC. Its protein product is CASSLSSGGTENEQFF.

The rearrangement uses TRBV19 and TRBJ2-4; 8 positions agree with TRBD1. The germline CDR1 and CDR2 sequences are LNHDA and SQIVND (reference sequence). The CDR3 sequence is 17 residues long. V trimming: 3 bases; J trimming: 1 base; junction bases outside the gene matches: 8. The CDR3 nucleotides are TGTGCCAGTAGTATTTCAGGGGGCTTGGGGGCCAAAAACATTCAGTACTTC. Encoded protein: CASSISGGLGAKNIQYF.

The chain joins TRBV30 to TRBJ2-5; perhaps TRBD2 as D (7 bases). The germline CDR1 and CDR2 sequences are GTSNPN and SVGIG (reference sequence). V was cut by 0 bases and J by 5 bases, with 16 bases left in between. The CDR3 loop spans 15 amino acids. The CDR3 spells CAWSVRWGGDETQYF. The CDR3 region has the DNA TGTGCCTGGAGTGTACGTTGGGGGGGCGATGAGACCCAGTACTTC.

This clone was counted between two and nine times. The chain joins TRBV3-1 (or the pseudogene TRBV3-2) to TRBJ1-1, with TRBD1 matching over 8 bases. CDR1 is LGHDT and CDR2 is YNNKEL in the germline V gene (reference sequence). The J segment lost 1 base and the V segment lost 4 bases, leaving 8 bases of the junction unmatched. This CDR3 spans 16 amino acids. CDR3 DNA sequence: TGTGCCAGCAGCCTCCGACAGGGGTCCGGGAACACTGAAGCTTTCTTT. Its translation: CASSLRQGSGNTEAFF.

The gene calls are TRBV5-5 and TRBJ2-1; D may be TRBD2 (6 bases). The CDR3 is 14 amino acids. Per the germline V gene, CDR1 is SGHKS and CDR2 is YYEKEE (reference sequence). The germline V and J ends were trimmed by 2 bases and 6 bases, with 12 bases remaining between them. The CDR3 DNA sequence: TGTGCCAGCAGCTTCGGCGGGGCGGGCAATGAGCAGTTCTTC. Translated: CASSFGGAGNEQFF. Combining the CDR3 with reference TRBV5-5 and TRBJ2-1 gives the whole variable domain DAGVTQSPTHLIKTRGQQVTLRCSPISGHKSVSWYQQVLGQGPQFIFQYYEKEERGRGNFPDRFSARQFPNYSSELNVNALLLGDSALYLCASSFGGAGNEQFFGPGTRLTVL.

V and J are TRBV19 and TRBJ2-2, with D possibly matching TRBD1 (5 bases). The CDR3 extends over 14 amino acids. Germline CDR1 is LNHDA and CDR2 is SQIVND (reference sequence). Trimming cost V 8 bases and J 2 bases, with 12 bases left between them. CDR3 in DNA: TGTGCCAGTTCTTTCGGACAAAACACCGGGGAGCTGTTTTTT. It yields the protein CASSFGQNTGELFF.

J is TRBJ2-7 and V is TRBV27; D may be TRBD2 (6 bases). The CDR3 length is 13 residues. CDR1 and CDR2 from the germline V gene are MNHEY and SMNVEV (reference sequence). V shed 1 base and J shed 3 bases, with 7 bases lying between them. CDR3 in DNA: TGTGCCAGCAGTTTATACGGGGGCTACGAGCAGTACTTC. It encodes CASSLYGGYEQYF.

The chain recombines TRBV20-1 with TRBJ2-7; 8 nucleotides line up with TRBD1. CDR3 length equals 16 residues. In germline, CDR1 is DFQATT, CDR2 SNEGSKA (reference sequence). The junction had 13 bases not matched to a gene; V was cut back by 3 bases and J by 3 bases. The CDR3 spells CSASNPRDRSFYEQYF. CDR3 DNA sequence: TGCAGTGCTAGTAATCCTAGGGACAGGAGCTTCTACGAGCAGTACTTC.

This clone has more than one count but fewer than ten. The rearrangement uses TRBV6-5 and TRBJ2-7, with a possible D match to TRBD1 (6 bases). Trimming pared 7 bases from V and 4 bases from J, leaving 17 bases between. Germline V gene lookup returns CDR1 MNHEY and CDR2 SVGAGI. The CDR3 extends over 14 amino acids. CDR3 protein: CASTSGTFGYEQYF. CDR3 DNA: TGTGCCAGCACATCAGGGACATTTGGGTACGAGCAGTACTTC.

The chain uses TRBV11-2 and TRBJ1-1; no reliable D call. V dropped 0 bases and J dropped 4 bases, with 9 bases sitting between them. CDR3 length: 14 amino acids. Germline V CDR1 and CDR2: SGHAT, FQNNGV. The chain's CDR3 is CASSLEGRSTEAFF. The CDR3 region has the DNA TGTGCCAGCAGCTTAGAGGGGAGGTCCACTGAAGCTTTCTTT. Full variable domain (missing parts from reference TRBV11-2 and TRBJ1-1): EAGVAQSPRYKIIEKRQSVAFWCNPISGHATLYWYQQILGQGPKLLIQFQNNGVVDDSQLPKDRFSAERLKGVDSTLKIQPAKLEDSAVYLCASSLEGRSTEAFFGQGTRLTVV.

This clone was recorded many times. The chain recombines TRBV6-5 with TRBJ1-3, with TRBD1 matching over 7 bases. This CDR3 is built from 15 residues. The J segment lost 4 bases and the V segment lost 2 bases, leaving 5 bases of the junction unmatched. Germline V gives CDR1 MNHEY, CDR2 SVGAGI. For the CDR3, the DNA is TGTGCCAGCAGTTACCAGACAGGGTACGGAAACACCATATATTTT. This codes for CASSYQTGYGNTIYF.

The chain uses TRBV2 and TRBJ2-1; TRBD2 agrees at 9 bases. CDR3 length: 14 amino acids. Germline V lookup: CDR1 SNHLY, CDR2 FYNNEI. The V and J ends lost 4 bases and 9 bases, in that order; junction bases with no gene match: 7. The CDR3, as DNA: TGTGCCAGCAGTGTAGCTAGCGGGGAGGGTGAGCAGTTCTTC. It encodes CASSVASGEGEQFF.

This clone was seen only a few times. The V call is TRBV10-2, the J call TRBJ2-7, with 7 bases that match TRBD1. The CDR3 covers 14 residues. V lost 8 bases, J lost 2 bases, and 9 bases stayed unmatched. Germline CDR1 and CDR2: WSHSY and SAAADI. As DNA, the CDR3 is TGCGCCAGCGGTCGGGGACAGACAACCTACGAGCAGTACTTC. Its translation is CASGRGQTTYEQYF.

V gene TRBV6-5 combines with J gene TRBJ1-1; the D gene is possibly TRBD1 (6 bases). CDR3 size: 16 residues. The germline CDR1 and CDR2 sequences are MNHEY and SVGAGI. Deletions cut 0 bases from V and 1 base from J, with 12 bases between. The CDR3 sequence: CASSYSSLGANTEAFF. CDR3 bases: TGTGCCAGCAGTTACTCGAGTCTGGGGGCGAACACTGAAGCTTTCTTT.

The gene calls are TRBV20-1 and TRBJ2-7, with D hard to call. The CDR3 loop spans 11 amino acids. The germline V gene encodes CDR1 DFQATT and CDR2 SNEGSKA (reference sequence). V gave up 3 bases and J gave up 3 bases, with 6 bases separating them. The CDR3 reads CSARRNYEQYF. CDR3 DNA sequence: TGCAGTGCTAGGAGGAACTACGAGCAGTACTTC.

The chain combines TRBV6-2 or TRBV6-3 with TRBJ1-2; 7 bases fit TRBD1. The CDR3 extends over 16 amino acids. Trimming cost V 5 bases and J 2 bases; bases outside gene matches: 11. CDR1 and CDR2 from the germline V gene are MNHEY and SVGEGT. CDR3 DNA: TGTGCCAGCAGTACCCCTCGACAGGGTCGGAACTATGGCTACACCTTC. It is translated as CASSTPRQGRNYGYTF.

This clone was observed once. The chain has TRBV5-1 and TRBJ2-1; 7 positions match TRBD1. CDR1 and CDR2 from the germline V gene are SGHRS and YFSETQ. The V gene end was trimmed by 4 bases and the J gene end by 2 bases; junction bases not matched to a gene: 9. The length of the CDR3 is 16 residues. CDR3 nucleotide sequence: TGCGCCAGCAGCCCCTCAGGGGGTTACGCCTACAATGAGCAGTTCTTC. Its protein product is CASSPSGGYAYNEQFF.

The rearrangement links TRBV5-1 to TRBJ2-7, with 15 bases that match TRBD2. Germline-derived CDR1 and CDR2 are SGHRS and YFSETQ. This CDR3 spans 17 amino acids. The J segment lost 5 bases and the V segment lost 4 bases, leaving 10 bases of the junction unmatched. The CDR3 is CASSPGLAGGPGNEQYF. CDR3 sequence (DNA): TGCGCCAGCAGCCCAGGACTAGCGGGGGGGCCTGGGAACGAGCAGTACTTC.

This chain joins TRBV5-1 and TRBJ1-2; TRBD1 agrees at 7 bases. Germline V CDR1 and CDR2: SGHRS, YFSETQ. Unmatched junction bases numbered 17, after V lost 5 bases and J lost 4 bases. There are 17 residues in the CDR3. The CDR3 DNA reads as TGCGCCAGCAGTTTGAGCCGGGACAGTATTTGGGCCTATGGCTACACCTTC. Its protein is CASSLSRDSIWAYGYTF. Full variable domain (outside the CDR3, taken from reference TRBV5-1 and TRBJ1-2): KAGVTQTPRYLIKTRGQQVTLSCSPISGHRSVSWYQQTPGQGLQFLFEYFSETQRNKGNFPGRFSGRQFSNSRSEMNVSTLELGDSALYLCASSLSRDSIWAYGYTFGSGTRLTVV.

The V and J genes are TRBV6-6 and TRBJ1-2; a possible D gene is TRBD1 (5 bases). The CDR3 contains 13 residues. The germline gives CDR1 MNHNY, CDR2 SVGAGI (reference sequence). Trimming pared 5 bases from V and 2 bases from J, leaving 9 bases between. CDR3 in amino acids: CASSGGGNYGYTF. As DNA, the CDR3 is TGTGCCAGCAGTGGGGGAGGAAACTATGGCTACACCTTC.

Notes on this clone: At one end the junction does not follow the germline gene, possibly because of a read error. This chain uses TRBV11-2 with TRBJ2-7; D may be TRBD1 (6 bases). Germline CDR1 and CDR2: SGHAT and FQNNGV. This CDR3 is built from 11 residues. DNA of the CDR3: TGTGCCAGCAGCCTTACAGGGCCGTCAGACTTC. This encodes CASSLTGPSDF.

The rearrangement joins TRBV9 to TRBJ1-1; the D is unclear. Germline loops: CDR1 SGDLS, CDR2 YYNGEE. Trimming pared 0 bases from V and 2 bases from J, leaving 8 bases between. This CDR3 comprises 14 residues. This CDR3 reads CASSVGHRNTEAFF. The CDR3 DNA reads as TGTGCCAGCAGCGTAGGACACCGTAACACTGAAGCTTTCTTT.

The chain carries TRBV19 and TRBJ2-5; no reliable D call. V lost 5 bases and J lost 5, with 15 bases in between. Germline CDR1 LNHDA, CDR2 SQIVND (reference sequence). The CDR3 runs 14 residues. The CDR3 region has the DNA TGTGCCAGTAGTCCCCTTAGAGTCGGGGAGACCCAGTACTTC. Residues: CASSPLRVGETQYF.

This chain uses TRBV7-9 with TRBJ1-6; TRBD1 agrees at 7 bases. The ends lost 4 bases at V and 0 bases at J; junction bases unmatched: 6. Looked up from germline, CDR1 is SEHNR and CDR2 is FQNEAQ (reference sequence). CDR3 length: 17 residues. In nucleotides, the CDR3 is TGTGCCAGCAGCTCGGGACAGCGCGGCTCCTATAATTCACCCCTCCACTTT. Translated: CASSSGQRGSYNSPLHF.

The chain is built from TRBV12-5 and TRBJ2-3; D is possibly TRBD1 (5 bases). This CDR3 comprises 14 residues. Trimming cost V 1 base and J 2 bases, with 7 bases left between them. Looked up from germline, CDR1 is LGHNT and CDR2 is FRNRAP. The DNA of the CDR3 is TGTGCTAGTGGTTTGGGACAGAACACAGATACGCAGTATTTT. The encoded protein is CASGLGQNTDTQYF.

This chain connects TRBV6-1 to TRBJ1-6; D remains ambiguous. This CDR3 has 15 residues. The V end lost 3 bases, the J end lost 0 bases, and 6 bases lay between the germline ends. Germline V gives CDR1 MNHNS, CDR2 SASEGT. CDR3 amino acids: CASSDGSSYNSPLHF. In DNA, the CDR3 is TGTGCCAGCAGTGACGGGAGCTCCTATAATTCACCCCTCCACTTT.

This clone was found once. The chain couples TRBV3-1 (or the pseudogene TRBV3-2) to TRBJ1-2, with 8 bases matching TRBD1. Germline loops: CDR1 LGHDT, CDR2 YNNKEL (reference sequence). V trimming: 0 bases; J trimming: 8 bases; junction bases outside the gene matches: 8. There are 15 residues in the CDR3. The chain's CDR3 is CASSQDSWTGYGYTF. The CDR3 DNA reads TGTGCCAGCAGCCAAGATAGCTGGACAGGGTACGGCTACACCTTC.

V gene TRBV9 combines with J gene TRBJ1-2; D uncertain. CDR1 and CDR2 (germline): SGDLS, YYNGEE. V shed 0 bases and J shed 0 bases, with 9 bases lying between them. The CDR3 totals 15 residues. CDR3 in DNA: TGTGCCAGCAGCGTAGGTACCGGTGCTAACTATGGCTACACCTTC. Translating gives CASSVGTGANYGYTF.

The CDR3 here is CASSPTSTGGMDEQFF. CDR3 DNA sequence: TGTGCCAGCAGCCCAACTTCCACGGGGGGGATGGATGAGCAGTTCTTC. The V call is TRBV9, the J call TRBJ2-1; TRBD2 agrees at 8 bases. The V gene end was trimmed by 4 bases and the J gene end by 8 bases; junction bases not matched to a gene: 14. The CDR3 is made up of 16 amino acids. Germline CDR1 reads SGDLS; CDR2 reads YYNGEE.